Listed below are T cell receptor beta chains from one sample, sequenced in a study of T cell responses to AZD1222 COVID-19 vaccine. The table came from immunoSEQ multiplex PCR; TCRdb's copy has only in-frame clones and leaves some out. The table lists 130,000 to 150,000 clones, about 82% of them singletons. The material sequenced was peripheral blood, taken 28 days after the second AZD1222 dose. Receptors originate from an adult who received the AZD1222 COVID-19 vaccine. Both conserved end residues are part of each CDR3. Each record gives: clone size, D gene, J gene, V gene, CDR3 protein, CDR3 DNA. The D gene is left open where the match is weak. Clone size is shown for a subset of rows, as once, few, many or a class of expanded clone.

size: .; D: TRBD1; J: TRBJ1-5; V: TRBV18; CDR3: CASSPTDQGANQPQHF; DNA: TGTGCCAGCTCACCAACGGATCAGGGGGCGAATCAGCCCCAGCATTTT
size: .; D: TRBD1; J: TRBJ2-2; V: TRBV6-5; CDR3: CASRTGTGELFF; DNA: TGTGCCAGCAGGACAGGGACCGGGGAGCTGTTTTTT
size: .; D: .; J: TRBJ2-1; V: TRBV28; CDR3: CASSAYWNEQFF; DNA: TGTGCCAGCAGTGCGTATTGGAATGAGCAGTTCTTC
size: .; D: .; J: TRBJ2-2; V: TRBV5-4; CDR3: CASSLGLGAGTGELFF; DNA: TGTGCCAGCAGCTTGGGTCTGGGTGCCGGCACCGGGGAGCTGTTTTTT
size: few; D: .; J: TRBJ1-5; V: TRBV12-5; CDR3: CASGLDTYQPQHF; DNA: TGTGCTAGTGGTCTGGACACATATCAGCCCCAGCATTTT
size: .; D: .; J: TRBJ1-1; V: TRBV28; CDR3: CASSPNHMVAFF; DNA: TGTGCCAGCAGTCCCAACCACATGGTAGCTTTCTTT
size: .; D: .; J: TRBJ1-1; V: TRBV11-3; CDR3: CASSPGQPNTEAFF; DNA: TGTGCCAGCAGCCCGGGACAACCGAACACTGAAGCTTTCTTT
size: once; D: TRBD2; J: TRBJ2-7; V: TRBV5-1; CDR3: CASSPSASGSYEQYF; DNA: TGCGCCAGCAGCCCCAGCGCTAGCGGCTCCTACGAGCAGTACTTC
size: few; D: .; J: TRBJ2-1; V: TRBV15; CDR3: CATRGLVGLGANEQFF; DNA: TGTGCCACCAGAGGGCTGGTGGGACTGGGAGCGAATGAGCAGTTCTTC
size: few; D: TRBD1; J: TRBJ1-2; V: TRBV10-3; CDR3: CAISESTGVVGYTF; DNA: TGTGCCATCAGTGAGTCGACAGGGGTGGTAGGCTACACCTTC
size: .; D: .; J: TRBJ2-1; V: TRBV4-2; CDR3: CASSQDKGGNYNEQFF; DNA: TGTGCCAGCAGCCAAGATAAAGGGGGTAACTACAATGAGCAGTTCTTC
size: once; D: .; J: TRBJ1-2; V: TRBV9; CDR3: CASSVVSANYGYTF; DNA: TGTGCCAGCAGCGTAGTTAGTGCTAACTATGGCTACACCTTC
size: .; D: .; J: TRBJ2-3; V: TRBV7-9; CDR3: CASSFSGQDTDTQYF; DNA: TGTGCCAGCAGCTTTAGTGGGCAGGACACAGATACGCAGTATTTT
size: .; D: .; J: TRBJ1-2; V: TRBV11-2; CDR3: CASSLAGADYGYTF; DNA: TGTGCCAGCAGCTTAGCAGGGGCCGACTATGGCTACACCTTC
size: once; D: TRBD1; J: TRBJ2-7; V: TRBV27; CDR3: CASSLGQVGSYEQYF; DNA: TGTGCCAGCAGTTTGGGACAGGTGGGTTCCTACGAGCAGTACTTC
size: .; D: .; J: TRBJ2-1; V: TRBV6-5; CDR3: CASRASVLSYNEQFF; DNA: TGTGCCAGCAGAGCTAGCGTTCTCTCCTACAATGAGCAGTTCTTC
size: .; D: .; J: TRBJ2-4; V: TRBV27; CDR3: CASSSPGEAKNIQYF; DNA: TGTGCCAGCAGTTCCCCGGGGGAAGCCAAAAACATTCAGTACTTC
size: once; D: TRBD2; J: TRBJ2-1; V: TRBV27; CDR3: CASSLRSGRAVLLNEQFF; DNA: TGTGCCAGCAGTTTAAGGAGCGGGAGGGCCGTACTTCTCAATGAGCAGTTCTTC
size: .; D: .; J: TRBJ1-4; V: TRBV18; CDR3: CASSPGPTNEKLFF; DNA: TGTGCCAGCTCCCCAGGACCAACTAATGAAAAACTGTTTTTT
size: once; D: .; J: TRBJ1-4; V: TRBV5-4; CDR3: CASSLGRGEGKLFF; DNA: TGTGCCAGCAGCTTGGGCAGGGGCGAGGGAAAACTGTTTTTT
size: .; D: TRBD2; J: TRBJ2-5; V: TRBV27; CDR3: CASSRGTSRTQETQYF; DNA: TGTGCCAGCAGTCGGGGGACTAGCAGGACCCAAGAGACCCAGTACTTC
size: .; D: .; J: TRBJ1-6; V: TRBV5-4; CDR3: CASSFSGGTYNSPLHF; DNA: TGTGCCAGCAGCTTCAGTGGGGGGACCTATAATTCACCCCTCCACTTT
size: .; D: TRBD1; J: TRBJ1-1; V: TRBV19; CDR3: CASSASGTGSNTEAFF; DNA: TGTGCCAGTAGTGCGTCCGGGACAGGGAGCAACACTGAAGCTTTCTTT
size: .; D: .; J: TRBJ1-2; V: TRBV19; CDR3: CASKSGPANYGYTF; DNA: TGTGCCAGTAAGTCGGGGCCGGCTAACTATGGCTACACCTTC
size: .; D: .; J: TRBJ1-1; V: TRBV3-1/TRBV3-2; CDR3: CASRGGPWAFF; DNA: TGTGCCAGCAGGGGCGGGCCGTGGGCTTTCTTT
size: .; D: .; J: TRBJ2-7; V: TRBV7-9; CDR3: CASSPQLATYEQYF; DNA: TGTGCCAGCAGCCCCCAGCTAGCGACCTACGAGCAGTACTTC
size: .; D: .; J: TRBJ1-2; V: TRBV20-1; CDR3: CSAKAGVGYTF; DNA: TGCAGTGCCAAAGCAGGGGTTGGCTACACCTTC
size: .; D: .; J: TRBJ1-1; V: TRBV9; CDR3: CASSSPQGQLNTEAFF; DNA: TGTGCCAGCAGCTCCCCCCAAGGGCAGTTGAACACTGAAGCTTTCTTT
size: .; D: .; J: TRBJ1-2; V: TRBV6-1; CDR3: CASSDRKVVTPLYGYTF; DNA: TGTGCCAGCAGTGATCGTAAGGTGGTCACTCCCTTATATGGCTACACCTTC
size: .; D: .; J: TRBJ1-1; V: TRBV28; CDR3: CASSLSVHTEAFF; DNA: TGTGCCAGCAGTTTATCCGTTCACACTGAAGCTTTCTTT
size: .; D: .; J: TRBJ1-5; V: TRBV25-1; CDR3: CASSQTGPAQPQHF; DNA: TGTGCCAGCAGTCAGACAGGACCGGCGCAGCCCCAGCATTTT
size: .; D: .; J: TRBJ2-2; V: TRBV4-1; CDR3: CASSMRTVGELFF; DNA: TGCGCCAGCAGCATGCGGACTGTCGGGGAGCTGTTTTTT
size: once; D: TRBD1; J: TRBJ1-4; V: TRBV2; CDR3: CASRDRGFNEKLFF; DNA: TGTGCCAGCAGAGACAGGGGTTTTAATGAAAAACTGTTTTTT
size: .; D: TRBD2; J: TRBJ2-5; V: TRBV13; CDR3: CASSLSGGAGETQYF; DNA: TGTGCCAGCAGCTTAAGCGGGGGGGCCGGAGAGACCCAGTACTTC
size: few; D: .; J: TRBJ2-1; V: TRBV11-3; CDR3: CASSLGQSFIDEQFF; DNA: TGTGCCAGCAGCCTCGGGCAGTCCTTTATCGATGAGCAGTTCTTC